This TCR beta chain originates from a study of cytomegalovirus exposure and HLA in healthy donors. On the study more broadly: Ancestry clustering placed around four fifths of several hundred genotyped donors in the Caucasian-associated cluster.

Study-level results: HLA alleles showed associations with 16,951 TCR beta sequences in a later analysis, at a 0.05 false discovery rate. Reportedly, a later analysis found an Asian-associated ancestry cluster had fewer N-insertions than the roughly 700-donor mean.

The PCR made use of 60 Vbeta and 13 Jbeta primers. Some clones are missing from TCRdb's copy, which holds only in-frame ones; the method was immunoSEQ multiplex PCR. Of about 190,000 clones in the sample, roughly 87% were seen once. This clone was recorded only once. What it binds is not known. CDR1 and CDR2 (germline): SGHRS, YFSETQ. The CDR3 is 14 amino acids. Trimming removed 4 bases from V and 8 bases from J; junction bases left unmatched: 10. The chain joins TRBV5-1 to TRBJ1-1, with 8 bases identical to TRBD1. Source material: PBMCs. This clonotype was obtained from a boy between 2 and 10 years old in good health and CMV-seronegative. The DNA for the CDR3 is TGCGCCAGCAGCCTAGGGGACAGGCGGGGAGAAGCTTTCTTT. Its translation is CASSLGDRRGEAFF.